This T cell receptor beta chain was obtained from a study of blood T cells in healthy people across ages. Note on this clonotype: Its antigen is undetermined.

Broader study findings: Diversity figures derived from one million T cells were judged to underestimate the true value.

Germline assignment: CDR1 MNHEY and CDR2 SMNVEV (reference sequence). The CDR3 runs to 13 residues. Combining a sample-barcoded 5' primer with a J-beta primer mix, a second PCR ran for roughly 6 to 12 cycles. Every sample gave at least 2.5 million paired-end reads containing CDR3. TCRdb recomputed calls from the 5' RACE reads with MiXCR, one row per CDR3 protein. Here the sample spans 1.5 million to 2 million distinct CDR3 sequences, roughly two fifths being singletons. Samples each yielded at least 5 micrograms of total RNA. This sequence was found in a human donor in good health. The sequenced sample was blood. V is TRBV27 and J is TRBJ2-1; D unresolved. The J call is in doubt because the DNA end fits TRBJ2-7 better. The DNA for the CDR3 is TGTGCCGGCTGGGGAAGTACCTGCTACGAGCAGTACTTC. Translated: CAGWGSTCYEQYF.